This record concerns one T cell receptor (beta chain) sequence. Its antigen is currently not known. No clone much larger than this one lies a single base away; base qualities are absent. This sample stems from a study of T-cell memory formation after mild COVID-19 (dated by TCRdb to about 2021). Regarding the complete study: Most TCR sequence clusters were specific to one of the two donors. T-cell clones expanding and contracting after mild COVID-19 in two donors were tracked by longitudinal TCRalpha and TCRbeta repertoire sequencing. The cohort comprised two young, previously healthy adult volunteers, one female and one male.

Points the paper makes about the study in general: The study included only a couple of mild cases, and larger cohorts that include severe cases with pre-infection samples were judged to be necessary. SARS-CoV-2 specificity of the second-wave clones peaking on day 37 was not confirmed. Some responding clones were detected in pre-infection memory, which suggested that pre-existing cross-reactive memory T cells had joined the SARS-CoV-2 response. Contracting CD4+ clones turned up mainly in the CM and EM memory subsets, whereas EMRA was where CD8+ clones were enriched. Balanced CD4/CD8 phenotypes were observed for clones contracting from day 15 to 85, whereas a bias towards CD4+ was observed for a second wave of clones expanding from day 15 to 37.

PBMCs were isolated by Ficoll-Paque density gradient centrifugation. A distance of 18 bases separates the germline ends of V and J, which lose 0 bases and 1 base respectively. Taken from cysteine to phenylalanine, the CDR3 has 18 residues. The sequence is cut down to CDR3 DNA, 54 bases in frame from base 1. In the germline V gene, CDR1 corresponds to SGHVS and CDR2 to FQNEAQ. Sequencing relied on an Illumina NovaSeq 6000. TCRalpha and TCRbeta cDNA libraries were built by 5'RACE with constant-segment primers, adding sample barcodes and unique molecular identifiers. RNA was extracted from every sample with Trizol reagent. The libraries were amplified in two PCR steps, and the second step added a second sample barcode and Illumina TruSeq adapters. Sequencing of libraries was performed on an Illumina NovaSeq with 2 x 150 bp paired-end reads. The source study handled its data this way. Demultiplexing of reads and collapsing into UMI-guided consensus sequences were performed with migec v1.2.7. Using mixcr v2.1.11, UMI consensuses were aligned to TRA and TRB V and J templates and then assembled into clonotypes. A clonotype was counted as expanded or contracted only if both edgeR and NoisET called the change significant, with noise models trained on biological replicates. For edgeR calls, the cutoffs were a false discovery rate-adjusted p below 0.01 and a log2 fold-change threshold of 1. As an exploratory analysis of dynamics, PCA with hierarchical clustering was applied to max-normalized trajectories of the 1000 most abundant clonotypes. Each responding clone was given a CD4 or CD8 phenotype based on the CD4+ and CD8+ repertoires, which had been sequenced separately. TCRdb handled the public reads itself, with Q25 trimming in fastp and clone calling in MiXCR, and kept productive beta chains. Every distinct CDR3 protein forms one entry, paired with its most common genes and DNA. Clone size and V and J calls follow TCRdb, not the original study. In all, the sample holds about 170,000 distinct CDR3 sequences, and 10% to 15% of those were seen once. Approximately 3.3% of the sample belongs to the ten largest clones.

The chain is encoded by TRBV7-8 joined to TRBJ1-1, with a weak D call of TRBD1 (6 bases match). Sequencing was done on a sample of PBMCs or a T cell subset sorted from them (not recorded which). The sequence was obtained from a man aged 18 to 29 who had mild COVID-19 (a few samples of this study predate the infection). The sample titles of this study are shuffled in the database, so cell type and time point are left out; the donor was told from shared clones. The DNA sequence is given as TGTGCCAGCAGCTTAGCCGATATCCCCGGACAGCCGAACACTGAAGCTTTCTTT. Its translation is CASSLADIPGQPNTEAFF.